This passage covers 18 T cell receptor beta chains from one sample sequenced in a study of blood T cell repertoires in COVID-19. Only in-frame clones appear in the TCRdb table, and some are missing; sequencing was by immunoSEQ multiplex PCR. The sample has about 95,000 clones, about 84% seen once. Input material: peripheral blood. These receptors were taken from a man at least 80 years old with active or convalescent COVID-19.

CDR3 loop: CASSLGGAYTGELFF. CDR3 DNA: TGCGCCAGCAGCTTAGGGGGCGCATACACCGGGGAGCTGTTTTTT. The V call is TRBV5-1, the J call TRBJ2-2, with 7 positions matching TRBD1. This CDR3 is built from 15 residues. Germline V gene sequence: CDR1 SGHRS, CDR2 YFSETQ. V gave up 2 bases and J gave up 3 bases; unmatched junction bases: 4.

The chain couples TRBV4-3 to TRBJ2-7; TRBD1 matches at 8 bases. The CDR3 is 16 amino acids. In germline, CDR1 is LGHNA, CDR2 YSLEER. The trim removed 1 base at V and 3 bases at J, leaving 8 bases unmatched. In DNA form, the CDR3 reads TGCGCCAGCAGCCAAGGCAGGGGGCGTATCGGCTACGAGCAGTACTTC. Protein: CASSQGRGRIGYEQYF.

V and J are TRBV27 and TRBJ1-2; D call uncertain. Germline CDR1 and CDR2: MNHEY and SMNVEV (reference sequence). Trimming pared 2 bases from V and 6 bases from J, leaving 13 bases between. The CDR3 runs to 14 residues. CDR3 region: CASSLGRRDHGYTF. The CDR3 DNA reads TGTGCCAGCAGTTTAGGGAGAAGGGATCATGGCTACACCTTC.

The chain combines TRBV20-1 with TRBJ1-1, with D unresolved. V lost 3 bases and J 8 bases, leaving 4 bases between the germline ends. This CDR3 is built from 9 residues. Per the germline V gene, CDR1 is DFQATT and CDR2 is SNEGSKA (reference sequence). The CDR3 protein is CSARSEAFF. CDR3 in DNA: TGCAGTGCTAGGTCGGAAGCTTTCTTT.

The rearrangement joins TRBV28 to TRBJ2-7; D not certain. V gave up 6 bases and J gave up 6 bases, with 12 bases separating them. The CDR3 length is 12 residues. CDR1 and CDR2 (germline): MDHEN, SYDVKM. The CDR3 spells CASSTAPGEQYF. CDR3 bases: TGTGCCAGCAGCACCGCCCCGGGCGAGCAGTACTTC.

The V and J genes are TRBV27 and TRBJ1-5; no clear D. The CDR3 sequence is 13 residues long. Trimming shortened V by 4 bases and J by 6 bases, and 10 bases separated the two germline ends. Germline CDR1 and CDR2: MNHEY and SMNVEV (reference sequence). The CDR3 loop is CASSSGFFQPQHF. The CDR3 region has the DNA TGTGCCAGCAGTTCCGGGTTTTTTCAGCCCCAGCATTTT.

The CDR3 is CSAGTGGYGYTF. The DNA for the CDR3 is TGCAGCGCCGGGACAGGGGGCTATGGCTACACCTTC. The rearrangement links TRBV29-1 to TRBJ1-2; the match to TRBD1 covers 11 bases. Germline trimming cut 7 bases from V and 4 bases from J; bases unmatched to any gene: 2. Per the germline V gene, CDR1 is SQVTM and CDR2 is ANQGSEA. The CDR3 length is 12 residues. Drawing the rest from reference TRBV29-1 and TRBJ1-2, the complete variable domain is SAVISQKPSRDICQRGTSLTIQCQVDSQVTMMFWYRQQPGQSLTLIATANQGSEATYESGFVIDKFPISRPNLTFSTLTVSNMSPEDSSIYLCSAGTGGYGYTFGSGTRLTVV.

This clone was counted a few times. The chain carries TRBV12-3 or TRBV12-4 and TRBJ1-5; 8 nucleotides match TRBD1. CDR3 length: 13 residues. V trimming: 5 bases; J trimming: 8 bases; junction bases outside the gene matches: 5. The CDR3 nucleotides read TGTGCCAGCAGTCCAGGGGGCGGGAAGCCCCAGCATTTT. It specifies CASSPGGGKPQHF.

V and J are TRBV4-3 and TRBJ1-5; 9 positions match TRBD1. V lost 0 bases, J lost 7 bases, and 7 bases stayed unmatched. This CDR3 comprises 16 residues. Germline V gives CDR1 LGHNA, CDR2 YSLEER. The CDR3: CASSQDNRGQGQPQHF. The DNA for the CDR3 is TGCGCCAGCAGCCAAGATAATCGAGGACAGGGGCAGCCCCAGCATTTT.

The gene calls are TRBV5-8 and TRBJ2-3; the D gene is possibly TRBD1 (6 bases). This CDR3 contains 18 residues. Germline V lookup: CDR1 SGHTS, CDR2 YDEGEE. Trimming stripped 6 bases from V and 3 bases from J, with 26 bases between. The CDR3 region is CASTKDRRRPLRTDTQYF. In DNA, the CDR3 is TGTGCCAGCACAAAAGACAGGCGTCGACCTTTGCGAACAGATACGCAGTATTTT.

The chain uses TRBV12-5 and TRBJ1-1; weak D call: TRBD1 (5 bases). CDR3 size: 13 residues. CDR1 and CDR2 (germline): LGHNT, FRNRAP. Trimming left V 5 bases short and J 11 bases short, with 18 bases between. CDR3 in amino acids: CASGPWGDQGAFF. Written as DNA, the CDR3 is TGTGCTAGTGGTCCGTGGGGGGATCAAGGGGCTTTCTTT.

This clone was counted at least ten times. V is TRBV6-1 and J is TRBJ1-2, with a weak D call TRBD1 (5 bases). The CDR3 loop spans 14 amino acids. With 0 bases removed from V and 8 bases from J, the gap between germline ends came to 13 bases. In germline, CDR1 is MNHNS, CDR2 SASEGT. The CDR3 sequence: CASSEAEGITGYTF. DNA of the CDR3: TGTGCCAGCAGTGAAGCGGAGGGGATAACGGGCTACACCTTC.

The V call is TRBV15, the J call TRBJ1-2, with 9 bases aligning to TRBD1. Germline V gene lookup returns CDR1 LNHNV and CDR2 YYDKDF (reference sequence). The CDR3 length is 14 residues. With V trimmed by 8 bases and J by 3 bases, 7 bases remained unmatched. The CDR3 sequence: CATGRDRVHYGYTF. CDR3 coding DNA: TGTGCCACCGGCCGGGACAGGGTTCACTATGGCTACACCTTC.

The J gene is TRBJ2-2, the V gene TRBV6-5; D perhaps matches TRBD1 (6 bases). Germline CDR1 reads MNHEY; CDR2 reads SVGAGI. The CDR3 runs to 15 residues. Trimming stripped 4 bases from V and 3 bases from J, with 12 bases between. The CDR3 region is CASSSRQGHTGELFF. CDR3 DNA sequence: TGTGCCAGCAGTTCCCGGCAGGGGCACACCGGGGAGCTGTTTTTT.

The gene calls are TRBV7-2 and TRBJ2-7, with no clear D. The V end lost 1 base, the J end lost 6 bases, and 10 bases lay between the germline ends. The germline CDR1 and CDR2 sequences are SGHTA and FQGNSA. The CDR3 totals 13 residues. CDR3 sequence reads: CASSLVPRTEQYF. The CDR3 bases are TGTGCCAGCAGCTTAGTGCCTAGAACCGAGCAGTACTTC.

This clone has only one observation. The rearrangement joins TRBV29-1 to TRBJ2-3; no firm D call. CDR3 size: 12 residues. The germline CDR1 and CDR2 sequences are SQVTM and ANQGSEA. V was cut by 1 base and J by 2 bases, with 4 bases left in between. The CDR3, as DNA: TGCAGCGTTGAAGCGTCCACAGATACGCAGTATTTT. Translation gives CSVEASTDTQYF.

This sequence joins TRBV10-3 and TRBJ1-2; TRBD1 matches at 10 bases. V gave up 4 bases and J gave up 5 bases; unmatched junction bases: 7. The CDR3 runs to 15 residues. Germline V CDR1 and CDR2: ENHRY, SYGVKD. The DNA for the CDR3 is TGTGCCATCAGTGGAGGGACAGGGGAAGGTTATGGCTACACCTTC. Translated, it gives CAISGGTGEGYGYTF.

The chain has TRBV28 and TRBJ1-6; TRBD1 matches 8 bases. V trimming: 6 bases; J trimming: 7 bases; junction bases outside the gene matches: 8. The CDR3 contains 15 residues. From germline, CDR1 is MDHEN and CDR2 SYDVKM. For the CDR3, the DNA is TGTGCCAGCAGCATGACAGGGGTCACGAATTCACCCCTCCACTTT. Encoded protein: CASSMTGVTNSPLHF.